This T cell receptor (beta chain) was captured in a study of response to subunit inactivated influenza vaccine. Study conclusions and caveats: After each seasonal influenza vaccination, few new T cells are recruited, the authors suggested.

The CDR3 sequence is 13 residues long. Trimming removed 5 bases from V and 7 bases from J; junction bases left unmatched: 5. The germline V gene encodes CDR1 MNHEY and CDR2 SVGEGT. TCRdb re-called the RT-PCR reads with MiXCR, one entry per CDR3 protein. This table holds over 300,000 distinct CDR3 sequences, 21% found once. Comments on this clonotype: Its antigen is undetermined.

This sequence joins TRBV6-2 or TRBV6-3 and TRBJ2-1; TRBD1 agrees at 7 bases. This material consisted of PBMCs from blood, taken about 19 months after vaccination. This TCR came from a man aged 50 to 69 who received an inactivated influenza vaccine. CDR3 coding DNA: TGTGCCAGCAGTCAAAGGGGACAGAATGAGCAGTTCTTC. It translates to CASSQRGQNEQFF.